The 8 T cell receptor beta chains below all came from one sample that was sequenced in a study of long-term antiretroviral therapy in people with HIV. Running of the v3.0 immunoSEQ assay took place at survey level. Measured with immunoSEQ multiplex PCR; TCRdb has only the in-frame clones, and not every one. Of tens of thousands of clones listed, around nine tenths are singletons. Sample: unsorted PBMCs, taken around 4.5 years after starting antiretroviral therapy. The receptor set was obtained from a man between 25 and 39 years old with HIV.

This chain's CDR3 is CASSTPSTDTQYF. The CDR3, as DNA: TGTGCCAGCAGCACCCCTAGCACAGATACGCAGTATTTT. The J gene is TRBJ2-3, the V gene TRBV9; D remains unclear. Germline V gene data show CDR1 as SGDLS and CDR2 as YYNGEE. V lost 4 bases to trimming and J lost 0 bases, with 6 bases between them. This CDR3 has 13 amino acids.

As DNA, the CDR3 is TGCGCCAGCAGCAAGGGCAGAGGGCCTAACACTGAAGCTTTCTTT. It specifies CASSKGRGPNTEAFF. The chain combines TRBV5-1 with TRBJ1-1; the D is unclear. Trimming cost V 4 bases and J 2 bases, with 15 bases left between them. The CDR3 is made up of 15 amino acids. The germline V gene has CDR1 SGHRS and CDR2 YFSETQ.

The chain carries TRBV11-2 and TRBJ2-7, with no clear D. The CDR3 contains 13 residues. Germline V CDR1 and CDR2: SGHAT, FQNNGV. Trimming took off 3 bases at V and 5 bases at J, with 11 bases between the two ends. CDR3 in amino acids: CASSFLPVDEQYF. The CDR3 coding sequence is TGTGCCAGCAGCTTTTTACCCGTCGACGAGCAGTACTTC. Combining the CDR3 with reference TRBV11-2 and TRBJ2-7 gives the whole variable domain EAGVAQSPRYKIIEKRQSVAFWCNPISGHATLYWYQQILGQGPKLLIQFQNNGVVDDSQLPKDRFSAERLKGVDSTLKIQPAKLEDSAVYLCASSFLPVDEQYFGPGTRLTVT.

This clone showed up just a few times. The chain is built from TRBV29-1 and TRBJ2-7; no reliable D call. Germline V gene sequence: CDR1 SQVTM, CDR2 ANQGSEA. V was shortened by 4 bases and J by 6 bases, with 13 bases between the two germline ends. This CDR3 has 12 amino acids. DNA for the CDR3: TGCAGCGTTGTTTGGCAGGTCGGCGAGCAGTACTTC. Translating gives CSVVWQVGEQYF.

This clone occurred a few times. The chain combines TRBV19 with TRBJ1-6; 11 nucleotides line up with TRBD1. The CDR3 totals 15 residues. V dropped 5 bases and J dropped 9; count of bases not matched to a gene: 6. CDR1 is LNHDA, CDR2 SQIVND, per germline (reference sequence). The CDR3 loop is CASSGGTGGSSPLHF. The CDR3 bases are TGTGCCAGTAGTGGGGGGACAGGGGGATCTTCACCCCTCCACTTT.

The chain links TRBV7-9 to TRBJ2-1; D gene unclear. Germline lookup yields CDR1 SEHNR and CDR2 FQNEAQ (reference sequence). The CDR3 consists of 11 residues. With 3 bases removed from V and 6 bases from J, the gap between germline ends came to 3 bases. CDR3 sequence: CASSFSNEQFF. Here the CDR3 DNA reads TGTGCCAGCAGCTTCTCCAATGAGCAGTTCTTC.

This sequence joins TRBV7-5 and TRBJ1-2. TRBV7-5 is deemed a pseudogene. The CDR3 extends over 12 amino acids. The CDR3 nucleotides read TGTGCCAGAAGCTTGGGGGGCATTGGCTACACCTTC. It is translated as CARSLGGIGYTF.

V gene TRBV30 combines with J gene TRBJ2-3; tentatively, D is TRBD2 (7 bases). This CDR3 contains 15 residues. The V gene lost 0 bases and the J gene lost 2 bases, with 12 bases spanning the gap. Germline assignment: CDR1 GTSNPN and CDR2 SVGIG (reference sequence). The CDR3 DNA sequence: TGTGCCTGGAGTGTACAGCGGGACAACACAGATACGCAGTATTTT. Translated: CAWSVQRDNTDTQYF.